This TCR beta chain was recorded in a study of technical replicates of blood from a handful of donors. Sequencing used immunoSEQ multiplex PCR; TCRdb keeps in-frame clones, though not all of them. The sample lists under 100,000 clones; around 94% were seen once. The CDR3 totals 15 residues. V shed 0 bases and J shed 4 bases, with 12 bases lying between them. CDR1 SGHRS and CDR2 YFSETQ come from the germline V gene. Sample: T cells isolated from PBMCs. The TCR comes from a human donor in good health. The gene calls are TRBV5-1 and TRBJ2-3; tentatively, D is TRBD2 (6 bases). CDR3 sequence reads: CASSLDGTASDTQYF. Here the CDR3 DNA reads TGCGCCAGCAGCTTGGACGGGACTGCATCAGATACGCAGTATTTT.